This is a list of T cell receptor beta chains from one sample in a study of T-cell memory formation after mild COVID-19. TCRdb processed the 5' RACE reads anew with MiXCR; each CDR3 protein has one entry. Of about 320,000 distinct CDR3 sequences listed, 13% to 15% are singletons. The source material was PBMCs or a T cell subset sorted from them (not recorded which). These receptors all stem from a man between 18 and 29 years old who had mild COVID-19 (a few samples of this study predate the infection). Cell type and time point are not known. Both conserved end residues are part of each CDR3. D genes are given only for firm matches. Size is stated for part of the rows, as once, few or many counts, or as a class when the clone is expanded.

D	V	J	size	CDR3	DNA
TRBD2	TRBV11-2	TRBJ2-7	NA	CASSQRLAEYF	TGTGCCAGCAGCCAAAGACTAGCGGAGTACTTC
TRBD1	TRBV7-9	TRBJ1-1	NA	CASRDRGHTEAFF	TGTGCCAGCAGGGACAGGGGGCACACTGAAGCTTTCTTT
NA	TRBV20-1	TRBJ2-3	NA	CSASGPSTDTQYF	TGCAGTGCTAGCGGTCCTAGCACAGATACGCAGTATTTT
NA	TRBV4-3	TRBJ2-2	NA	CASSQEAGAPRELFF	TGCGCCAGCAGCCAAGAGGCGGGGGCCCCACGGGAGCTGTTTTTT
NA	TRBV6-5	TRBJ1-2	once	CTSSYGEDTGYTF	TGTACCAGCAGTTACGGGGAGGATACTGGCTACACCTTC
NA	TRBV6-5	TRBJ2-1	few	CASSTGLPSSYNEQFF	TGTGCCAGCAGTACGGGACTGCCAAGCTCCTACAATGAGCAGTTCTTC
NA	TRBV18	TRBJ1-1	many	CASSDQANTEAFF	TGTGCCAGCTCAGACCAGGCGAACACTGAAGCTTTCTTT
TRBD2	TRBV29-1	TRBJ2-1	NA	CSVVPAGGLNEQFF	TGCAGCGTTGTACCCGCGGGGGGCCTTAATGAGCAGTTCTTC
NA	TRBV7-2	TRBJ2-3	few	CASSLQGATDTQYF	TGTGCCAGCAGCTTACAGGGTGCCACAGATACGCAGTATTTT
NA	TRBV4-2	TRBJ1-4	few	CASSQESAETSGKLFF	TGTGCCAGCAGCCAAGAATCGGCAGAAACCAGCGGAAAACTGTTTTTT
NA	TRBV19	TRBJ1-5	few	CASTFGQGGNQPQHF	TGTGCCAGTACCTTTGGGCAGGGAGGCAATCAGCCCCAGCATTTT
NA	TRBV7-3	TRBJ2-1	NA	CASSQTVGSYNEQFF	TGTGCCAGCAGCCAGACAGTTGGCTCCTACAATGAGCAGTTCTTC
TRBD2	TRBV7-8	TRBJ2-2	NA	CASSSRRERGPTGELFF	TGTGCCAGCAGCTCTAGGCGCGAGCGGGGTCCCACCGGGGAGCTGTTTTTT
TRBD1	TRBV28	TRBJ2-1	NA	CASSSQEGQGEFF	TGTGCCAGCAGCTCCCAAGAGGGGCAGGGGGAGTTCTTC
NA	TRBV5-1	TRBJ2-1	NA	CASSIRQVAYNEQFF	TGCGCCAGCAGCATTAGACAGGTGGCGTACAATGAGCAGTTCTTC
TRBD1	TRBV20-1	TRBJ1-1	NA	CSAFPGGVTAEAFF	TGCAGTGCTTTTCCAGGGGGCGTCACGGCTGAAGCTTTCTTT
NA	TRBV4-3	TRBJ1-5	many	CASSLGENQPQHF	TGCGCCAGCAGCCTGGGGGAGAATCAGCCCCAGCATTTT
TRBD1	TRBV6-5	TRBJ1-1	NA	CASSQWDRGLTEAFF	TGTGCCAGCAGTCAGTGGGACAGGGGGCTTACTGAAGCTTTCTTT
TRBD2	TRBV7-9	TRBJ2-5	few	CASSFPGLAGQETQYF	TGTGCCAGCAGCTTTCCGGGACTAGCGGGCCAAGAGACCCAGTACTTC
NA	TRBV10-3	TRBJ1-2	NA	CAISDSGNYGYTF	TGTGCCATCAGTGATTCGGGGAACTATGGCTACACCTTC
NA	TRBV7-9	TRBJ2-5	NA	CASRAVKETQYF	TGTGCCAGCAGGGCAGTTAAAGAGACCCAGTACTTC
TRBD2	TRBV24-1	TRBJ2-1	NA	CATSDPTAGGAYNEQFF	TGTGCCACCAGTGACCCTACCGCGGGGGGGGCCTACAATGAGCAGTTCTTC
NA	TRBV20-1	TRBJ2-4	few	CSGGGAKNIQYF	TGCAGTGGGGGCGGAGCAAAAAACATTCAGTACTTC
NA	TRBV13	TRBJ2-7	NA	CASSFGLGGEQYF	TGTGCCAGCAGCTTCGGGCTAGGGGGCGAGCAGTACTTC
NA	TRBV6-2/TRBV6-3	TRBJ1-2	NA	CASSRLSAGGYTF	TGTGCCAGCAGCCGTTTGTCGGCGGGCGGCTACACCTTC
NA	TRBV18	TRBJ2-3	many	CASSPSEDTQYF	TGTGCCAGCTCACCCTCTGAAGATACGCAGTATTTT
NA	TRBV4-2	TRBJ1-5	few	CASSQEMGGDQPQHF	TGTGCCAGCAGCCAAGAGATGGGGGGCGATCAGCCCCAGCATTTT
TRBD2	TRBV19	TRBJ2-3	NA	CASSIVAGALNTQYF	TGTGCCAGTAGTATAGTAGCGGGGGCGCTAAATACGCAGTATTTT
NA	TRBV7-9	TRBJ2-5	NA	CASSNLRGRETQYF	TGTGCCAGCAGCAACTTAAGGGGCCGAGAGACCCAGTACTTC
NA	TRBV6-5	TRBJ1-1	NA	CASSGGVGTEAFF	TGTGCCAGCAGTGGGGGGGTGGGCACTGAAGCTTTCTTT
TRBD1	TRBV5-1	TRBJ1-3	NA	CASSLAGTAPSTIYF	TGCGCCAGCAGCTTGGCCGGGACAGCTCCCAGCACCATATATTTT
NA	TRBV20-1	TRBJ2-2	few	CSAKYAGELFF	TGCAGTGCTAAGTATGCCGGGGAGCTGTTTTTT
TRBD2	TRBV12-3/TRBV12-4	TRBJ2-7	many	CASSLSGGADEQYF	TGTGCCAGCAGCCTTAGCGGGGGGGCAGACGAGCAGTACTTC
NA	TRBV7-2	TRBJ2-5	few	CASSPRTRQETQYF	TGTGCCAGCAGTCCCAGGACACGCCAAGAGACCCAGTACTTC
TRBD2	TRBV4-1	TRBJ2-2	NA	CASSQAPGLAGGLNTGELFF	TGCGCCAGCAGCCAAGCCCCGGGACTAGCGGGGGGGTTGAACACCGGGGAGCTGTTTTTT
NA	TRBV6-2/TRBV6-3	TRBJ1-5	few	CASSSWDSNQPQHF	TGTGCCAGCAGTTCATGGGATAGCAATCAGCCCCAGCATTTT
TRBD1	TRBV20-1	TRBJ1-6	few	CSAPEGTGISPLHF	TGCAGTGCTCCAGAGGGGACAGGGATCTCACCCCTCCACTTT
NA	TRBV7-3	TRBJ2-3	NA	CASKTQWNTDTQYF	TGTGCCAGCAAAACTCAGTGGAACACAGATACGCAGTATTTT
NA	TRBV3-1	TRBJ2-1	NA	CASSGMVRDYNEQFF	TGTGCCAGCAGCGGCATGGTTCGAGATTACAATGAGCAGTTCTTC
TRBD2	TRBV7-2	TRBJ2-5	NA	CASSSGTSGQETQYF	TGTGCCAGCAGCTCGGGGACTAGCGGTCAAGAGACCCAGTACTTC
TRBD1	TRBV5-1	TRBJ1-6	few	CASSLQGASISPLHF	TGCGCCAGCAGCTTGCAGGGGGCCTCAATTTCACCCCTCCACTTT
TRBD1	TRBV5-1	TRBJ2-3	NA	CASRNTGEGTDTQYF	TGCGCCAGCCGAAACACAGGGGAAGGCACAGATACGCAGTATTTT
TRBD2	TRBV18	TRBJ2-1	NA	CASSPGLVNEQFF	TGTGCCAGCTCACCCGGACTAGTTAATGAGCAGTTCTTC
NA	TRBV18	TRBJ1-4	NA	CASSLSLATNEKLFF	TGTGCCAGCTCACTCAGTCTTGCAACTAATGAAAAACTGTTTTTT
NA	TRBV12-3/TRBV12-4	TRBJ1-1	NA	CASSLDNLNTEAFF	TGTGCCAGCAGTTTGGACAATTTGAACACTGAAGCTTTCTTT
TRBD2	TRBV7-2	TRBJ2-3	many	CASSPGLGWDTQYF	TGTGCCAGCAGCCCGGGACTAGGATGGGATACGCAGTATTTT
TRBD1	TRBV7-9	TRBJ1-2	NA	CASSEYRGHAYGYTF	TGTGCCAGCAGCGAATACAGGGGTCACGCCTATGGCTACACCTTC
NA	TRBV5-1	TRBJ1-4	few	CASSLGRGNSVEKLFF	TGCGCCAGCAGCCTTGGACGGGGGAACTCGGTTGAAAAACTGTTTTTT
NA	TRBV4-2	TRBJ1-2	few	CASSHITQTNYGYTF	TGTGCCAGCAGCCACATCACCCAGACTAACTATGGCTACACCTTC
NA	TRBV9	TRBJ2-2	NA	CASSAGTGNTGELFF	TGTGCCAGCAGCGCTGGGACGGGTAACACCGGGGAGCTGTTTTTT
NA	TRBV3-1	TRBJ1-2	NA	CASSQDRRRAGYTF	TGTGCCAGCAGCCAAGATCGTCGCAGGGCGGGCTACACCTTC
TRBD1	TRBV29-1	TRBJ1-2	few	CSVDLVGDRANYGYTF	TGCAGCGTTGATTTGGTGGGGGACAGGGCGAACTATGGCTACACCTTC
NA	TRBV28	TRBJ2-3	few	CASSFFRMGFADTQYF	TGTGCCAGCAGTTTTTTTCGGATGGGATTCGCAGATACGCAGTATTTT
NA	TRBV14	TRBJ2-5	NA	CASSQFGPTGTQYF	TGTGCCAGCAGCCAATTCGGCCCGACGGGGACCCAGTACTTC
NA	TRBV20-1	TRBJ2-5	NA	CSARGPGKETQYF	TGCAGTGCTAGAGGACCAGGGAAAGAGACCCAGTACTTC
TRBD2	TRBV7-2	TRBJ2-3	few	CASSTSGEDQYF	TGTGCCAGCAGCACTAGCGGGGAAGACCAGTATTTT
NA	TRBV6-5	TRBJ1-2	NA	CASQREIGDGYTF	TGTGCCAGCCAAAGAGAGATCGGGGATGGCTACACCTTC
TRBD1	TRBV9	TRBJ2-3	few	CASSAGQVPDTQYF	TGTGCCAGCAGCGCGGGACAGGTCCCAGATACGCAGTATTTT
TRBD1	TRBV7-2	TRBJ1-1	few	CASSSGTGRDRGAEAFF	TGTGCCAGCAGCTCAGGGACAGGGCGCGACCGGGGCGCTGAAGCTTTCTTT
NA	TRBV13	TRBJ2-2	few	CATSVNTGELFF	TGTGCCACCTCAGTTAACACCGGGGAGCTGTTTTTT